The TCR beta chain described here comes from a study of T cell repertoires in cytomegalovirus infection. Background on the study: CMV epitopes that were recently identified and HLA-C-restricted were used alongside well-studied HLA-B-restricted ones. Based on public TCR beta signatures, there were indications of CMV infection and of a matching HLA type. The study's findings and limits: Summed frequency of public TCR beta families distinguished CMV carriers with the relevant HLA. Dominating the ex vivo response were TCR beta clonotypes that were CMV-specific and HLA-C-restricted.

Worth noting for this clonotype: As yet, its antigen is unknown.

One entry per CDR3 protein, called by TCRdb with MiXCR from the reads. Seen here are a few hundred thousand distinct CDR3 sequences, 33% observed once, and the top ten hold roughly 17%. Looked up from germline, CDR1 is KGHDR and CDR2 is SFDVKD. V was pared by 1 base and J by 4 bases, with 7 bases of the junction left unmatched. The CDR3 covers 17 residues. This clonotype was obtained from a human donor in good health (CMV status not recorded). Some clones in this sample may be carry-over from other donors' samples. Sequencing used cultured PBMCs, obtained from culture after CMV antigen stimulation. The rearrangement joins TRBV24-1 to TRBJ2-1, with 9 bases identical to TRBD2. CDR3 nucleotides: TGTGCCACCAGTGATTTTCCGGGGGCGGGAGGGTACAATGAGCAGTTCTTC. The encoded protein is CATSDFPGAGGYNEQFF.